Shown below are 15 T cell receptor beta chains from a single sample sequenced in a study of regulatory T cells in long-lasting Graves disease. Assembly of TCR beta libraries relied on iRepertoire HTBI primers together with Arm-PCR of CDR3 regions. TCRdb itself ran the multiplex PCR reads through MiXCR, one entry per CDR3 protein. The sample has some 410,000 distinct CDR3 sequences; about 16% are singletons. Described time point: newly diagnosed GD, antithyroid drugs for less than 3 months. The TCR library was made from RNA that had been extracted from PBMCs in TRIzol. These same data were also listed under a study on T cells in Graves' hyperthyroidism and ophthalmopathy.

The material sequenced was peripheral blood mononuclear cells (PBMCs), taken at new diagnosis, from a patient treated with antithyroid drugs. The origin of the receptors is a woman aged 25 to 39 with Graves disease.

This clonotype was observed many times. The chain joins TRBV3-1 to TRBJ1-2; possibly TRBD1 for D (6 bases). V was pared by 4 bases and J by 1 base, with 10 bases between. CDR1 LGHDT and CDR2 YNNKEL come from the germline V gene (reference sequence). The CDR3 consists of 14 residues. The CDR3, as DNA: TGTGCCAGCAGCCCCGGACAGCGTAACTATGGCTACACCTTC. This translates into CASSPGQRNYGYTF. The entire variable domain, with the rest obtained from reference TRBV3-1 and TRBJ1-2, is as follows: DTAVSQTPKYLVTQMGNDKSIKCEQNLGHDTMYWYKQDSKKFLKIMFSYNNKELIINETVPNRFSPKSPDKAHLNLHINSLELGDSAVYFCASSPGQRNYGYTFGSGTRLTVV.

In DNA form, the CDR3 reads TGCAGTGCCCTAATCCCGCGCGGACTTAGCTCCTACAATGAGCAGTTCTTC. This gives the protein CSALIPRGLSSYNEQFF. The rearrangement uses TRBV20-1 and TRBJ2-1; perhaps TRBD2 as D (5 bases). In germline, CDR1 is DFQATT, CDR2 SNEGSKA (reference sequence). The CDR3 runs to 17 residues. With 6 bases removed from V and 0 bases from J, the gap between germline ends came to 21 bases.

Many counts were recorded for this clonotype. The rearrangement links TRBV6-5 to TRBJ2-7, with a tentative D call TRBD2 (5 bases). Looked up from germline, CDR1 is MNHEY and CDR2 is SVGAGI. The CDR3 is made up of 14 amino acids. Deletions cut 2 bases from V and 4 bases from J, with 12 bases between. The CDR3 sequence: CASSYGGWEYEQYF. The DNA of the CDR3 is TGTGCCAGCAGTTACGGTGGCTGGGAGTACGAGCAGTACTTC.

This CDR3 is CASNVGGRETQYF. In DNA, the CDR3 is TGTGCCAGCAATGTCGGGGGTAGAGAGACCCAGTACTTC. The genes are TRBV28 and TRBJ2-5, with D maybe TRBD2 (6 bases). This CDR3 comprises 13 residues. The germline V gene encodes CDR1 MDHEN and CDR2 SYDVKM. The V gene lost 7 bases and the J gene lost 4 bases, with 13 bases spanning the gap. The full variable domain, in which reference TRBV28 and TRBJ2-5 provide the parts outside the CDR3, is DVKVTQSSRYLVKRTGEKVFLECVQDMDHENMFWYRQDPGLGLRLIYFSYDVKMKEKGDIPEGYSVSREKKERFSLILESASTNQTSMYLCASNVGGRETQYFGPGTRLLVL.

This clonotype was found a few times. This sequence joins TRBV15 and TRBJ2-1; 10 bases fit TRBD2. CDR3 length: 15 residues. Germline loops: CDR1 LNHNV, CDR2 YYDKDF (reference sequence). The V and J ends lost 1 base and 6 bases, in that order; junction bases with no gene match: 3. As DNA, the CDR3 is TGTGCCACCAGCAGAGCTAGCGGGAGTGGCAATGAGCAGTTCTTC. Residues: CATSRASGSGNEQFF.

This clonotype was counted many times. This chain connects TRBV9 to TRBJ1-2, with unresolved D. Germline CDR1 SGDLS, CDR2 YYNGEE. V was clipped by 4 bases and J by 8 bases, with 24 bases between them. The CDR3 length is 16 residues. The CDR3, as DNA: TGTGCCAGCAGCTCCTCTTCACCGGGTCCCGCGTACGGCTACACCTTC. This gives the protein CASSSSSPGPAYGYTF.

As concerns this clonotype: Since a much larger clone is just one base distant, this may be a read error. The chain has TRBV24-1 and TRBJ2-7; 10 bases line up with TRBD2. CDR1 is KGHDR, CDR2 SFDVKD, per germline. This CDR3 spans 15 amino acids. CDR3 sequence: CAASDPSSGSYEQYF. The CDR3 DNA sequence: TGTGCCGCCAGTGACCCGTCTAGCGGGAGTTACGAGCAGTACTTC.

In this sample, this clonotype turned up many times. This sequence joins TRBV20-1 and TRBJ2-5; D uncertain. The germline V and J ends were trimmed by 3 bases and 3 bases, with 8 bases remaining between them. The CDR3 extends over 12 amino acids. Germline V gene data show CDR1 as DFQATT and CDR2 as SNEGSKA (reference sequence). The CDR3 bases are TGCAGTGCTAGCGACCGTGAAGAGACCCAGTACTTC. This codes for CSASDREETQYF.

This clonotype has only a few counts. This rearrangement joins TRBV4-3 to TRBJ1-6; D is perhaps TRBD1 (6 bases). V was cut by 1 base and J by 8 bases, with 12 bases left in between. Per the germline V gene, CDR1 is LGHNA and CDR2 is YSLEER. The CDR3 consists of 15 residues. CDR3 residues: CASSQARTDYSPLHF. CDR3 in DNA: TGCGCCAGCAGCCAAGCCAGGACAGATTATTCACCCCTCCACTTT.

This clonotype was recorded many times. The chain couples TRBV20-1 to TRBJ1-1; D ambiguous. CDR3 length equals 18 residues. Trimming removed 1 base from V and 1 base from J, with 22 bases in between. Germline lookup yields CDR1 DFQATT and CDR2 SNEGSKA (reference sequence). The CDR3 coding sequence is TGCAGTGCTAGAGCACCCCATTTCCTCGAACGCGGGAACACTGAAGCTTTCTTT. Translating gives CSARAPHFLERGNTEAFF.

This clonotype showed up just a few times. The V and J genes are TRBV10-3 and TRBJ2-7; D possibly matches TRBD1 or TRBD2 (5 bases each). Trimming removed 4 bases at V and 2 bases at J, with 12 bases between. The CDR3 consists of 14 residues. The germline gives CDR1 ENHRY, CDR2 SYGVKD. The chain's CDR3 is CAISVGDGTYEQYF. The CDR3 bases are TGTGCCATCAGTGTAGGGGACGGTACCTACGAGCAGTACTTC.

This clonotype was recorded many times. The chain has TRBV11-2 and TRBJ2-5; 8 bases map to TRBD2. CDR3 length: 16 amino acids. Trimming removed 5 bases from V and 1 base from J; junction bases left unmatched: 9. The germline CDR1 and CDR2 sequences are SGHAT and FQNNGV. The CDR3 region has the DNA TGTGCCAGCAGCCTCCAAGGCGGGGGGTTCCAAGAGACCCAGTACTTC. Translating gives CASSLQGGGFQETQYF.

This clonotype was recorded many times. The rearrangement links TRBV2 to TRBJ2-7; 12 positions match TRBD2. V was clipped by 8 bases and J by 0 bases; unmatched bases: 2. Looked up from germline, CDR1 is SNHLY and CDR2 is FYNNEI. The CDR3 contains 14 residues. CDR3 coding DNA: TGTGCCAGCTGGACTAGCGGGGCCTCCTACGAGCAGTACTTC. Its protein is CASWTSGASYEQYF.

There are many counts of this clonotype. The chain recombines TRBV3-1 with TRBJ2-2, with 9 bases matching TRBD1. CDR1 LGHDT and CDR2 YNNKEL come from the germline V gene (reference sequence). Unmatched junction bases numbered 7, after V lost 4 bases and J lost 4 bases. The CDR3 is made up of 16 amino acids. The CDR3 nucleotides are TGTGCCAGCAGCCCTACGGACAGGGGAGGCACCGGGGAGCTGTTTTTT. This translates into CASSPTDRGGTGELFF.

V is TRBV12-3 or TRBV12-4 and J is TRBJ2-7; D perhaps matches TRBD2 (5 bases). V was clipped by 3 bases and J by 2 bases, with 11 bases between them. This CDR3 region has 14 residues. CDR3 DNA sequence: TGTGCCAGCAGTTTCGCCAGCGGAACCTACGAGCAGTACTTC. It is translated as CASSFASGTYEQYF.